This is a list of T cell receptor beta chains from one sample in a study of blood T cells in healthy people across ages. A single record per CDR3 protein comes from TCRdb applying MiXCR to the 5' RACE reads. The sample holds fewer than 650,000 distinct CDR3 sequences; about 26% are singletons and the top ten take 3% to 4%. This same sample was also part of a study on T cells of mothers and their children.

What was sequenced was blood. The origin of the receptors is a boy younger than 10 in good health. Each CDR3 is given with its conserved first and last residue. A D gene is named only where the DNA matches it firmly. Some rows have no size entry. The others give once, few or many, or a class for an expanded clone.

CDR3 protein: CASSQGAWSEKLFF
CDR3 DNA: TGTGCCAGCAGCCAGGGGGCTTGGTCGGAAAAACTGTTTTTT
D gene: .
clone size: .
V gene: TRBV4-2
J gene: TRBJ1-4

CDR3 protein: CASSGRYTGGSREQYF
CDR3 DNA: TGTGCCAGCTCAGGCCGGTATACCGGCGGGAGTCGTGAGCAGTACTTC
D gene: TRBD2
clone size: .
V gene: TRBV18
J gene: TRBJ2-5

CDR3 protein: CASGLQQGIGGYTF
CDR3 DNA: TGTGCTAGTGGTCTCCAACAGGGTATCGGTGGCTACACCTTC
D gene: .
clone size: .
V gene: TRBV12-5
J gene: TRBJ1-2

CDR3 protein: CATRAGSTDTQYF
CDR3 DNA: TGTGCCACCAGGGCAGGGTCCACAGATACGCAGTATTTT
D gene: .
clone size: .
V gene: TRBV24-1
J gene: TRBJ2-3

CDR3 protein: CASSLEGQGTYEQYF
CDR3 DNA: TGTGCCAGCAGTTTAGAGGGACAGGGGACCTACGAGCAGTACTTC
D gene: TRBD1
clone size: few
V gene: TRBV6-6
J gene: TRBJ2-7

CDR3 protein: CAVGSGQVLSPLHF
CDR3 DNA: TGTGCCGTAGGATCGGGACAGGTTCTTTCACCCCTCCACTTT
D gene: TRBD1
clone size: .
V gene: TRBV10-3
J gene: TRBJ1-6

CDR3 protein: CASSQDPLTGTANEKLFF
CDR3 DNA: TGCGCCAGCAGCCAAGATCCCTTAACCGGGACAGCGAATGAAAAACTGTTTTTT
D gene: TRBD1
clone size: .
V gene: TRBV4-3
J gene: TRBJ1-4

CDR3 protein: CASSLGAGANTGELFF
CDR3 DNA: TGCGCCAGCAGCTTGGGAGCGGGAGCTAACACCGGGGAGCTGTTTTTT
D gene: TRBD2
clone size: few
V gene: TRBV5-1
J gene: TRBJ2-2

CDR3 protein: CSVPPGGDYGYTF
CDR3 DNA: TGCAGCGTTCCCCCAGGGGGGGACTATGGCTACACCTTC
D gene: TRBD1
clone size: few
V gene: TRBV29-1
J gene: TRBJ1-2

CDR3 protein: CSAKASGAYEQYF
CDR3 DNA: TGCAGTGCTAAGGCTAGCGGAGCCTACGAGCAGTACTTC
D gene: TRBD2
clone size: .
V gene: TRBV20-1
J gene: TRBJ2-7

CDR3 protein: CASSLLQGARGQETQYF
CDR3 DNA: TGTGCCAGCTCACTTTTACAGGGGGCAAGGGGCCAAGAGACCCAGTACTTC
D gene: TRBD1
clone size: few
V gene: TRBV18
J gene: TRBJ2-5

CDR3 protein: CSARDQRGFSHNEQFF
CDR3 DNA: TGCAGTGCTAGAGATCAGCGGGGCTTCTCCCACAATGAGCAGTTCTTC
D gene: TRBD2
clone size: .
V gene: TRBV20-1
J gene: TRBJ2-1

CDR3 protein: CASSYAGRAAGYTF
CDR3 DNA: TGTGCCAGCAGTTACGCGGGCAGGGCGGCTGGCTACACCTTC
D gene: .
clone size: few
V gene: TRBV6-6
J gene: TRBJ1-2

CDR3 protein: CSVEDTSVGQGAYEQYF
CDR3 DNA: TGCAGCGTTGAAGATACCTCCGTGGGGCAGGGGGCCTACGAGCAGTACTTC
D gene: TRBD1
clone size: few
V gene: TRBV29-1
J gene: TRBJ2-7

CDR3 protein: CASSFRTATISGANVLTF
CDR3 DNA: TGTGCCAGCAGCTTCCGGACAGCCACAATCTCTGGGGCCAACGTCCTGACTTTC
D gene: .
clone size: .
V gene: TRBV5-5
J gene: TRBJ2-6

CDR3 protein: CASSSTSGDQETQYF
CDR3 DNA: TGTGCCAGCAGTTCGACTAGCGGGGACCAAGAGACCCAGTACTTC
D gene: TRBD2
clone size: .
V gene: TRBV6-5
J gene: TRBJ2-5

CDR3 protein: CASSQRAVNTEAFF
CDR3 DNA: TGTGCCAGCAGCCAAAGGGCAGTGAACACTGAAGCTTTCTTT
D gene: .
clone size: few
V gene: TRBV7-9
J gene: TRBJ1-1

CDR3 protein: CASSQGAAGAPYEQYF
CDR3 DNA: TGCGCCAGCAGCCAAGGAGCGGCGGGAGCCCCCTACGAGCAGTACTTC
D gene: TRBD2
clone size: few
V gene: TRBV4-3
J gene: TRBJ2-7